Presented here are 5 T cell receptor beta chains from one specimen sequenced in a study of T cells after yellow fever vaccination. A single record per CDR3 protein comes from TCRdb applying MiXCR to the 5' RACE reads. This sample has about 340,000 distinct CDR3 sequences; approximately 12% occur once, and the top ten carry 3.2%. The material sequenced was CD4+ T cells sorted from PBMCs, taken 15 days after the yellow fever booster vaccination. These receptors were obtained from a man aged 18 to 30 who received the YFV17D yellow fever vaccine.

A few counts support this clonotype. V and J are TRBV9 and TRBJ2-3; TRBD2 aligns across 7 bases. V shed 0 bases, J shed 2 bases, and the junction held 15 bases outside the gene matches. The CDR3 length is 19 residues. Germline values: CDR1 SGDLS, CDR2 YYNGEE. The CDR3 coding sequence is TGTGCCAGCAGCGTAGCCCCGACCGGGGCCAGCGGGGTCACAGATACGCAGTATTTT. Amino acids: CASSVAPTGASGVTDTQYF. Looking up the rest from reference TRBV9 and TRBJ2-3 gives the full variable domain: DSGVTQTPKHLITATGQRVTLRCSPRSGDLSVYWYQQSLDQGLQFLIQYYNGEERAKGNILERFSAQQFPDLHSELNLSSLELGDSALYFCASSVAPTGASGVTDTQYFGPGTRLTVL.

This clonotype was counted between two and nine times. The CDR3 coding sequence is TGCAGTCTCAGCGGGGGACACTACAATGAGCAGTTCTTC. Its translation is CSLSGGHYNEQFF. The rearrangement joins TRBV20-1 to TRBJ2-1, with 8 bases aligning to TRBD2. The ends lost 8 bases at V and 3 bases at J; junction bases unmatched: 6. CDR1 and CDR2 (germline): DFQATT, SNEGSKA (reference sequence). The CDR3 contains 13 residues.

CDR3 sequence (DNA): TGTGCCAGCAGCTTATTACCGGATCTCTATGGCTACACCTTC. As protein: CASSLLPDLYGYTF. The chain is built from TRBV7-2 and TRBJ1-2; D is undetermined. V gave up 2 bases and J gave up 4 bases, with 11 bases separating them. The CDR3 extends over 14 amino acids. CDR1 is SGHTA and CDR2 is FQGNSA in the germline V gene.

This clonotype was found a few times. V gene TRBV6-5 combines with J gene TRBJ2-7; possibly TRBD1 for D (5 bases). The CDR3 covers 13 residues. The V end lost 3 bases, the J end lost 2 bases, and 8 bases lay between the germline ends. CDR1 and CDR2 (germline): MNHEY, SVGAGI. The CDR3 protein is CASSYGAAYEQYV. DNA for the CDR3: TGTGCCAGCAGTTATGGGGCAGCCTACGAGCAGTACGTC.

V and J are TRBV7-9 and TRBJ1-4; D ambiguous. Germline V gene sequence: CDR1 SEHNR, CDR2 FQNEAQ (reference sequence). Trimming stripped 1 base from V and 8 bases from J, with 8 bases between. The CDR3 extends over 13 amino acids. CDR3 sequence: CASSLVTSEKLFF. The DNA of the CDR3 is TGTGCCAGCAGCTTAGTGACATCCGAAAAACTGTTTTTT.